This is a list of T cell receptor beta chains from one sample in a study of beta chain features in type 1 diabetes. The table came from immunoSEQ multiplex PCR; TCRdb's copy has only in-frame clones and leaves some out. Counted here are almost 350,000 clones, approximately 8.2% occurring once; the ten biggest clones make up less than 0.45%. The sequenced sample was central memory CD4+ T cells from blood. The origin of the receptors is a woman between 18 and 29 years old in good health. Each CDR3 is given with its conserved first and last residue. The D gene is left open where the match is weak. Clone size is stated in some rows and not others, as once, few, many or a class when expanded.

TRBV6-5	few	TRBJ2-5	TRBD2	TGTGCCAGCAGGACTGTAGCGGGAGGGAGGCAGACCCAGTACTTC	CASRTVAGGRQTQYF
TRBV4-1	-	TRBJ2-1	-	TGCGCCAGCAGCCAAGAGGCGGGAACTGAGCAGTTCTTC	CASSQEAGTEQFF
TRBV19	-	TRBJ2-5	TRBD2	TGTGCCAGTAGTCACAGAAGGACTAGCGGGATAGGAGGTTATTCGGAAGAGACCCAGTACTTC	CASSHRRTSGIGGYSEETQYF
TRBV11-1	-	TRBJ2-2	TRBD2	TGTGCCAGCAGAACTAGCGGGGCAAACACCGGGGAGCTGTTTTTT	CASRTSGANTGELFF
TRBV7-2	-	TRBJ2-3	-	TGTGCCAGCAGCCCATCCCAGCAAGATACGCAGTATTTT	CASSPSQQDTQYF
TRBV27	few	TRBJ2-2	-	TGTGCCAGCAGTGCTACCCTTAGAACCACGGGCACCGGGGAGCTGTTTTTT	CASSATLRTTGTGELFF
TRBV6-6	few	TRBJ2-3	TRBD2	TGTGCCAGCAGTGTTAGCGGGAGGGAGACGCAGTATTTT	CASSVSGRETQYF
TRBV7-2	-	TRBJ2-5	-	TGTGCCAGCAGCTTAGCCGCAGAGACCCAGTACTTC	CASSLAAETQYF
TRBV15	few	TRBJ1-2	TRBD1	TGTGCCACCAGCCCAGACAGGGGTGATGGCTACACCTTC	CATSPDRGDGYTF
TRBV29-1	few	TRBJ1-1	TRBD1	TGCAGCGTTCGAAGACAGGGAAGCAACACTGAAGCTTTCTTT	CSVRRQGSNTEAFF